The TCR beta chain under discussion was sequenced for a study of graft-versus-host responses after intestinal transplantation. Germline CDR1 MNHEY, CDR2 SMNVEV (reference sequence). CDR3 size: 15 residues. The J segment lost 2 bases and the V segment lost 2 bases, leaving 5 bases of the junction unmatched. This table comes from immunoSEQ multiplex PCR, and its TCRdb copy is limited to in-frame clones, with some not included. The profile covers under 100,000 clones, with under 95% appearing a single time and roughly 0.36% taken by the ten largest. Comments on this clone: Its antigen remains unknown.

This TCR was recovered from a human donor who was the organ donor for an intestinal transplant. The starting material was unstimulated CD8+ T cells sorted from spleen or lymph node cells, obtained before transplant. V and J are TRBV27 and TRBJ2-7; 8 bases align to TRBD1. The CDR3 is CASSLTGQDAYEQYF. DNA of the CDR3: TGTGCCAGCAGTTTAACGGGACAGGACGCCTACGAGCAGTACTTC.